Sequencing of this T cell receptor (beta chain) was carried out in a study of shared clonotypes between healthy human individuals. The table came from immunoSEQ multiplex PCR; TCRdb's copy has only in-frame clones and leaves some out. The sample gives 2.5 million or so clones, just over 90% of which show up once; about 0.13% is in the top ten. The CDR3 totals 15 residues. Germline trimming cut 7 bases from V and 2 bases from J; bases unmatched to any gene: 8. Germline V gene lookup returns CDR1 LNHDA and CDR2 SQIVND (reference sequence). The chain joins TRBV19 to TRBJ2-3, with 8 bases fitting TRBD1. This receptor was obtained from a man aged 18 to 30 in good health. The sample taken for sequencing was naive CD4+ T cells sorted from blood. This sample's subset: CD45RA+ positively selected. The CDR3 here is CASTAGGLITDTQYF. CDR3 in DNA: TGTGCCAGTACGGCAGGGGGCCTAATCACAGATACGCAGTATTTT.